This passage covers 10 T cell receptor beta chains from one sample sequenced in a study of response to subunit inactivated influenza vaccine. TCRdb itself ran the RT-PCR reads through MiXCR, one entry per CDR3 protein. The data hold over 400,000 distinct CDR3 sequences, with 10% to 15% observed a single time. Sequencing was performed on PBMCs from blood, taken roughly 48 days after vaccination. The receptors were gathered from a man aged 50-59 years who received an inactivated influenza vaccine.

The chain links TRBV4-3 to TRBJ2-5; D is tentatively TRBD1 or TRBD2 (7 bases each). Germline V gene data show CDR1 as LGHNA and CDR2 as YSLEER. The ends were cut back, 4 bases at V and 4 bases at J, with 13 bases in the middle. The CDR3 spans 14 residues. The DNA for the CDR3 is TGCGCCAGCAGCCCCGACAGGGAGGGAGAGACCCAGTACTTC. Its protein is CASSPDREGETQYF.

About this clonotype: With a much larger clone just one base away, this may be a read error. The rearrangement links TRBV5-6 to TRBJ2-3; D is undetermined. The CDR3 is 13 residues long. Trimming shortened V by 4 bases and J by 2 bases, and 8 bases separated the two germline ends. CDR1 and CDR2 (germline): SGHDT, YYEEEE. CDR3 protein: CASSRTDTDTQYF. The DNA for the CDR3 is TGTGCCAGCAGCCGCACGGACACAGATACGCAGTATTTT.

J is TRBJ2-3 and V is TRBV28, with unresolved D. Germline V gene lookup returns CDR1 MDHEN and CDR2 SYDVKM. The CDR3 covers 12 residues. The V end lost 5 bases, the J end lost 2 bases, and 5 bases lay between the germline ends. The CDR3 sequence is CASSTFTDTQYF. The DNA for the CDR3 is TGTGCCAGCAGTACTTTCACAGATACGCAGTATTTT.

This clonotype appeared many times. CDR3 sequence reads: CAISESDYGYNNEQFF. CDR3 coding DNA: TGTGCCATCAGTGAGTCGGACTATGGCTATAACAATGAGCAGTTCTTC. This chain uses TRBV10-3 with TRBJ2-1; D is perhaps TRBD2 (6 bases). Deletions cut 0 bases from V and 5 bases from J, with 14 bases between. The germline V gene encodes CDR1 ENHRY and CDR2 SYGVKD. CDR3 size: 16 residues.

This chain connects TRBV7-9 to TRBJ2-1, with 9 bases fitting TRBD2. The V segment lost 5 bases and the J segment 6 bases; nucleotides outside the gene matches: 11. There are 16 residues in the CDR3. CDR1 is SEHNR, CDR2 FQNEAQ, per germline (reference sequence). CDR3 sequence: CASSPPLGGGANEQFF. DNA of the CDR3: TGTGCCAGCAGCCCCCCTCTTGGCGGGGGGGCCAATGAGCAGTTCTTC.

This clonotype showed up just a few times. The rearrangement uses TRBV5-1 and TRBJ1-6; the match to TRBD1 covers 11 bases. The CDR3 contains 15 residues. V trimming: 4 bases; J trimming: 9 bases; junction bases outside the gene matches: 6. Germline V gene sequence: CDR1 SGHRS, CDR2 YFSETQ. The CDR3 DNA reads TGCGCCAGCAGCGGGGGGACAGGGGGGACTTCACCCCTCCACTTT. Its protein is CASSGGTGGTSPLHF.

The rearrangement joins TRBV10-3 to TRBJ1-2; TRBD1 is a possible D gene (5 bases). The length of the CDR3 is 15 residues. CDR1 is ENHRY, CDR2 SYGVKD, per germline. The V end lost 8 bases, the J end lost 1 base, and 17 bases lay between the germline ends. CDR3 in amino acids: CAIVPGPAGNYGYTF. The CDR3 DNA sequence: TGTGCCATCGTGCCGGGGCCAGCTGGTAACTATGGCTACACCTTC.

In its sample, this clonotype was seen a few times. The rearrangement links TRBV10-3 to TRBJ2-7; 10 nucleotides align to TRBD1. V lost 6 bases, J lost 4 bases, and 6 bases stayed unmatched. Germline V gene data show CDR1 as ENHRY and CDR2 as SYGVKD. The CDR3 runs 14 residues. The DNA of the CDR3 is TGTGCCATCAGCGGCGGACAGGGGGAGTACGAGCAGTACTTC. Its translation is CAISGGQGEYEQYF.

The chain recombines TRBV11-2 with TRBJ2-5; D uncertain. Germline CDR1 is SGHAT and CDR2 is FQNNGV. The CDR3 is made up of 15 amino acids. The V end lost 0 bases, the J end lost 0 bases, and 8 bases lay between the germline ends. The CDR3 sequence: CASSLELRHQETQYF. In nucleotides, the CDR3 is TGTGCCAGCAGCTTAGAGCTCAGGCACCAAGAGACCCAGTACTTC.

This clonotype was seen more than once but under ten times. The genes are TRBV12-3 or TRBV12-4 and TRBJ1-2; 8 positions match TRBD1. Trimming cost V 1 base and J 4 bases; bases outside gene matches: 2. This CDR3 is built from 14 residues. The CDR3 bases are TGTGCCAGCAGTTTAGAGACAGGGGCCTATGGCTACACCTTC. Translation: CASSLETGAYGYTF.